The 25 T cell receptor beta chains below come from one sample, sequenced in a study of blood T cell repertoires in COVID-19. This table comes from immunoSEQ multiplex PCR, and its TCRdb copy is limited to in-frame clones, with some not included. The data contain approximately 400,000 clones, 81% of them singletons. Input material: peripheral blood. The receptors were sampled from a human donor with acute or convalescent COVID-19. The donor label of this sample is uncertain.

The chain is built from TRBV27 and TRBJ2-7, with 7 bases aligning to TRBD1. V gave up 9 bases and J gave up 7 bases; unmatched junction bases: 18. The V gene's germline CDR1 is MNHEY and CDR2 SMNVEV (reference sequence). The CDR3 runs to 15 residues. CDR3 residues: CASRRQQGSLWEQYF. The CDR3 bases are TGTGCCAGTAGAAGACAACAGGGGTCCCTCTGGGAGCAGTACTTC.

The rearrangement joins TRBV29-1 to TRBJ2-3; TRBD1 agrees at 9 bases. The CDR3 is 13 residues long. Unmatched junction bases numbered 3, after V lost 6 bases and J lost 2 bases. Looked up from germline, CDR1 is SQVTM and CDR2 is ANQGSEA. This chain's CDR3 is CSVGQGFTDTQYF. CDR3 nucleotides: TGCAGCGTGGGACAGGGATTCACAGATACGCAGTATTTT.

The chain is built from TRBV18 and TRBJ1-1; D is possibly TRBD1 (5 bases). Trimming pared 6 bases from V and 4 bases from J, leaving 12 bases between. Germline-derived CDR1 and CDR2 are KGHSH and LQKENI. This CDR3 region has 13 residues. The CDR3 coding sequence is TGTGCCAGCTCCCTGGGGGGGATCACTGAAGCTTTCTTT. Translation gives CASSLGGITEAFF.

The gene calls are TRBV6-5 and TRBJ2-1, with 14 bases matching TRBD2. The germline gives CDR1 MNHEY, CDR2 SVGAGI. This CDR3 comprises 16 residues. V trimming: 0 bases; J trimming: 5 bases; junction bases outside the gene matches: 0. For the CDR3, the DNA is TGTGCCAGCAGTTACTCGGGACTAGCGGGAGACAATGAGCAGTTCTTC. Translated, it gives CASSYSGLAGDNEQFF.

The chain links TRBV3-1 (or the pseudogene TRBV3-2) to TRBJ1-2; D unclear. V was clipped by 4 bases and J by 4 bases, with 16 bases between them. Germline-derived CDR1 and CDR2 are LGHDT and YNNKEL (reference sequence). This CDR3 spans 15 amino acids. CDR3 region: CASSPLRGLSYGYTF. CDR3 sequence (DNA): TGTGCCAGCAGCCCCCTTAGAGGGCTCAGCTATGGCTACACCTTC.

In DNA form, the CDR3 reads TGTGCCAGCAGCCAAAAGGGACTAGCACGTATCACAGATACGCAGTATTTT. Protein product: CASSQKGLARITDTQYF. This rearrangement joins TRBV3-1 (or the pseudogene TRBV3-2) to TRBJ2-3; 9 bases align to TRBD2. After removal of 2 bases from V and 2 bases from J, the junction contained 8 bases not matched to a gene. Germline V gives CDR1 LGHDT, CDR2 YNNKEL (reference sequence). The CDR3 totals 17 residues.

The table lists this clone with a few counts. CDR3 sequence reads: CASSLSRGNEQFF. CDR3 nucleotide sequence: TGTGCCAGCAGTTTATCTCGCGGGAATGAGCAGTTCTTC. The rearrangement links TRBV27 to TRBJ2-1; D might be TRBD2 (5 bases). From germline, CDR1 is MNHEY and CDR2 SMNVEV (reference sequence). Trimming took off 0 bases at V and 7 bases at J, with 7 bases between the two ends. This CDR3 spans 13 amino acids.

This rearrangement joins TRBV29-1 to TRBJ1-2; 7 nucleotides align to TRBD1. This CDR3 is 13 amino acids long. V trimming: 6 bases; J trimming: 3 bases; junction bases outside the gene matches: 7. Germline V CDR1 and CDR2: SQVTM, ANQGSEA. As DNA, the CDR3 is TGCAGCGTCGCTATTACAGGGGACTATGGCTACACCTTC. This sequence encodes CSVAITGDYGYTF.

A remark on this clone: At the DNA level, this CDR3 is encoded by other sequences in the same sample as well. The chain carries TRBV18 and TRBJ1-2; 8 bases agree with TRBD1. Germline V gives CDR1 KGHSH, CDR2 LQKENI. This CDR3 spans 13 amino acids. V shed 4 bases, J shed 4 bases, and the junction held 2 bases outside the gene matches. This chain's CDR3 is CASSLGQGYGYTF. CDR3 bases: TGTGCCAGCTCACTCGGACAGGGCTATGGCTACACCTTC. Looking up the rest from reference TRBV18 and TRBJ1-2 gives the full variable domain: NAGVMQNPRHLVRRRGQEARLRCSPMKGHSHVYWYRQLPEEGLKFMVYLQKENIIDESGMPKERFSAEFPKEGPSILRIQQVVRGDSAAYFCASSLGQGYGYTFGSGTRLTVV.

V usage is TRBV6-5 and J usage is TRBJ2-7, with D possibly being TRBD1 (5 bases). The germline gives CDR1 MNHEY, CDR2 SVGAGI. The CDR3 runs to 13 residues. Trimming left V 8 bases short and J 6 bases short, with 17 bases between. The CDR3 reads CASQWTRASEQYF. In DNA, the CDR3 is TGTGCCAGCCAGTGGACACGGGCGAGCGAGCAGTACTTC.

This chain uses TRBV5-8 with TRBJ1-1; 12 bases are shared with TRBD1. V lost 3 bases, J lost 10 bases, and 4 bases stayed unmatched. Germline CDR1 SGHTS, CDR2 YDEGEE. There are 13 residues in the CDR3. CDR3 in amino acids: CASSWDRGLGAFF. The CDR3 DNA is TGTGCCAGCAGCTGGGACAGGGGGCTCGGAGCTTTCTTT.

CDR3 sequence: CASKQGRKVGTEAFF. As DNA, the CDR3 is TGTGCCAGCAAACAGGGGAGGAAGGTGGGCACTGAAGCTTTCTTT. The chain links TRBV6-5 to TRBJ1-1; 7 nucleotides match TRBD1. Germline V gene sequence: CDR1 MNHEY, CDR2 SVGAGI. V lost 7 bases, J lost 4 bases, and 12 bases stayed unmatched. The CDR3 has 15 amino acids.

V gene TRBV6-5 combines with J gene TRBJ2-1; 9 nucleotides match TRBD1. The V segment lost 4 bases and the J segment 4 bases; nucleotides outside the gene matches: 8. The CDR3 consists of 16 residues. CDR1 is MNHEY and CDR2 is SVGAGI in the germline V gene. The chain's CDR3 is CASSSTGGWLYNEQFF. For the CDR3, the DNA is TGTGCCAGCAGTTCGACAGGGGGGTGGCTGTACAATGAGCAGTTCTTC.

The V gene is TRBV5-1, the J gene TRBJ1-1, with 8 bases fitting TRBD1. The ends lost 3 bases at V and 4 bases at J; junction bases unmatched: 5. This CDR3 has 14 amino acids. The V gene's germline CDR1 is SGHRS and CDR2 YFSETQ. The CDR3 coding sequence is TGCGCCAGCAGCTCCCAAACAGGGGGCACTGAAGCTTTCTTT. It is translated as CASSSQTGGTEAFF.

The V gene is TRBV5-1, the J gene TRBJ2-2, with D possibly TRBD2 on 5 matching bases. Trimming pared 2 bases from V and 2 bases from J, leaving 10 bases between. This CDR3 has 15 residues. Germline V gene data show CDR1 as SGHRS and CDR2 as YFSETQ. The CDR3 DNA follows: TGCGCCAGCAGCTTTGGAGGAGATAACACCGGGGAGCTGTTTTTT. Translation gives CASSFGGDNTGELFF.

This clone was detected once. The CDR3 bases are TGTGCCAGTAGTACTCAGGGACAGGGGACCCAGCCCCAGCATTTT. Translated, it gives CASSTQGQGTQPQHF. The chain combines TRBV19 with TRBJ1-5, with TRBD1 identical over 10 bases. CDR1 and CDR2 from the germline V gene are LNHDA and SQIVND (reference sequence). After removal of 4 bases from V and 7 bases from J, the junction contained 7 bases not matched to a gene. The CDR3 contains 15 residues. Combining the CDR3 with reference TRBV19 and TRBJ1-5 gives the whole variable domain DGGITQSPKYLFRKEGQNVTLSCEQNLNHDAMYWYRQDPGQGLRLIYYSQIVNDFQKGDIAEGYSVSREKKESFPLTVTSAQKNPTAFYLCASSTQGQGTQPQHFGDGTRLSIL.

The chain links TRBV5-6 to TRBJ1-2; perhaps TRBD1 as D (5 bases). The V end lost 1 base, the J end lost 0 bases, and 10 bases lay between the germline ends. The CDR3 consists of 15 residues. Germline values: CDR1 SGHDT, CDR2 YYEEEE. The CDR3 here is CASSLFGGSNYGYTF. CDR3 sequence (DNA): TGTGCCAGCAGCTTGTTCGGGGGTTCTAACTATGGCTACACCTTC.

The V gene is TRBV5-8, the J gene TRBJ1-6; TRBD1 aligns across 7 bases. The germline gives CDR1 SGHTS, CDR2 YDEGEE. V lost 4 bases, J lost 0 bases, and 4 bases stayed unmatched. CDR3 length: 16 residues. CDR3 loop: CASSIRTGSYNSPLHF. The CDR3 nucleotides are TGTGCCAGCAGCATACGGACAGGCTCCTATAATTCACCCCTCCACTTT.

This chain uses TRBV6-5 with TRBJ1-2; tentatively, D is TRBD1 (5 bases). Trimming took off 7 bases at V and 8 bases at J, with 20 bases between the two ends. This CDR3 region has 14 residues. The germline V gene encodes CDR1 MNHEY and CDR2 SVGAGI. CDR3 coding DNA: TGTGCCAGCATGGGGCCTGGACCCTCCGCCGGCTACACCTTC. This translates into CASMGPGPSAGYTF.

The J gene is TRBJ2-1, the V gene TRBV6-1; 9 positions match TRBD2. Germline CDR1 and CDR2: MNHNS and SASEGT. This CDR3 comprises 15 residues. Trimming at V came to 2 bases and at J to 7 bases, leaving 6 bases not matched to a gene. CDR3 bases: TGTGCCAGCAGTGAATACGTAGCGGGAGTTAATGAGCAGTTCTTC. It specifies CASSEYVAGVNEQFF.

This chain uses TRBV7-9 with TRBJ1-1; TRBD1 agrees at 9 bases. This CDR3 is 13 amino acids long. In germline, CDR1 is SEHNR, CDR2 FQNEAQ (reference sequence). J lost 10 bases, V lost 2 bases, and 5 bases had no gene match. As DNA, the CDR3 is TGTGCCAGCAGCTTACCACCGACAGGGGGAGCTTTCTTT. Translating it yields CASSLPPTGGAFF.

J is TRBJ2-5 and V is TRBV5-1, with TRBD1 identical over 9 bases. Germline V lookup: CDR1 SGHRS, CDR2 YFSETQ. The CDR3 runs to 15 residues. The trim removed 6 bases at V and 5 bases at J, leaving 11 bases unmatched. CDR3 sequence: CASTLTTGGLETQYF. The CDR3 DNA reads TGCGCCAGCACCCTTACCACAGGGGGCTTGGAGACCCAGTACTTC.

J is TRBJ2-3 and V is TRBV11-2; D possibly corresponds to TRBD2 (5 bases). The ends were cut back, 2 bases at V and 1 base at J, with 10 bases in the middle. CDR3 length: 15 residues. CDR1 is SGHAT and CDR2 is FQNNGV in the germline V gene. The CDR3 sequence: CASSLRPGGTDTQYF. The CDR3 DNA is TGTGCCAGCAGCTTACGCCCCGGGGGCACAGATACGCAGTATTTT. The full variable domain, rest sourced from reference TRBV11-2 and TRBJ2-3, is EAGVAQSPRYKIIEKRQSVAFWCNPISGHATLYWYQQILGQGPKLLIQFQNNGVVDDSQLPKDRFSAERLKGVDSTLKIQPAKLEDSAVYLCASSLRPGGTDTQYFGPGTRLTVL.

This clone counts as medium-sized (0.01 to 0.1%). This chain links TRBV6-4 with TRBJ2-3, with 13 bases matching TRBD2. The CDR3 consists of 16 residues. V was pared by 0 bases and J by 5 bases, with 2 bases of the junction left unmatched. The germline gives CDR1 MRHNA, CDR2 SNTAGT. The CDR3 nucleotides read TGTGCCAGCAGTGACTCAACTAGCGGGGGGGTAGATACGCAGTATTTT. It encodes CASSDSTSGGVDTQYF.

This clone was picked up one time. The chain employs TRBV5-8 and TRBJ2-3, with D hard to call. Germline assignment: CDR1 SGHTS and CDR2 YDEGEE. This CDR3 has 15 residues. V lost 0 bases and J 4 bases, leaving 12 bases between the germline ends. The CDR3 nucleotides read TGTGCCAGCAGCTTGGCCAAGCTAGTGTCAGATACGCAGTATTTT. This codes for CASSLAKLVSDTQYF.